What follows are 18 T cell receptor beta chains derived from one specimen sequenced in a study of cytomegalovirus exposure and HLA in healthy donors. PCR employed 60 Vbeta and 13 Jbeta primers. TCRdb keeps only in-frame clones here, not all; method: immunoSEQ multiplex PCR. This sample has roughly 150,000 clones; around 80% occur once, and the top ten carry about 1.3%. Sequencing used PBMCs. These receptors were taken from a male donor in good health and CMV-seronegative.

This clone has a handful of counts. CDR3 nucleotides: TGTGCCAGCAGTCCGCGGGGGGCAACTAATGAAAAACTGTTTTTT. This gives the protein CASSPRGATNEKLFF. The V and J genes are TRBV6-6 and TRBJ1-4, with D perhaps matching TRBD1 (5 bases). The CDR3 spans 15 residues. Trimming shortened V by 5 bases and J by 0 bases, and 10 bases separated the two germline ends. Germline values: CDR1 MNHNY, CDR2 SVGAGI (reference sequence).

This chain connects TRBV5-4 to TRBJ1-1; 9 nucleotides agree with TRBD1. This CDR3 is 17 amino acids long. The J segment lost 8 bases and the V segment lost 4 bases, leaving 18 bases of the junction unmatched. Germline V gives CDR1 SGHNT, CDR2 YYREEE (reference sequence). Here the CDR3 DNA reads TGTGCCAGCAGCCCGAAGGGGACAGGGTCGATTCGGCTCGAAGCTTTCTTT. Translation gives CASSPKGTGSIRLEAFF.

V usage is TRBV29-1 and J usage is TRBJ1-3, with TRBD1 identical over 9 bases. The CDR3 is 16 amino acids. The germline gives CDR1 SQVTM, CDR2 ANQGSEA. V was clipped by 1 base and J by 0 bases; unmatched bases: 4. CDR3 nucleotide sequence: TGCAGCGTTGAAGGGGCACAGGGGGCCTCTGGAAACACCATATATTTT. This gives the protein CSVEGAQGASGNTIYF.

This clone turned up a few times. CDR3 sequence: CASSTGAGSPLHF. Here the CDR3 DNA reads TGTGCCAGCAGTACAGGGGCAGGATCACCCCTCCACTTT. J is TRBJ1-6 and V is TRBV2; 7 bases are shared with TRBD1. The CDR3 covers 13 residues. Losses at the gene ends were 5 bases for V and 10 bases for J; bases not matched to a gene: 5. CDR1 and CDR2 (germline): SNHLY, FYNNEI.

The rearrangement links TRBV5-4 to TRBJ1-1; D remains ambiguous. This CDR3 region has 15 residues. V was trimmed by 0 bases and J by 4 bases, leaving 13 bases between them. The V gene's germline CDR1 is SGHNT and CDR2 YYREEE (reference sequence). This CDR3 reads CASSLEEGRSTEAFF. CDR3 nucleotides: TGTGCCAGCAGCTTGGAAGAGGGTCGGAGCACTGAAGCTTTCTTT.

This clone was found once. The gene calls are TRBV6-5 and TRBJ1-5, with D hard to call. The CDR3 has 13 residues. V lost 1 base and J lost 7, with 8 bases in between. Germline V CDR1 and CDR2: MNHEY, SVGAGI. The CDR3 sequence: CASSYFMEQPQHF. The DNA of the CDR3 is TGTGCCAGCAGTTACTTTATGGAGCAGCCCCAGCATTTT.

This clone has a handful of counts. The genes are TRBV7-9 and TRBJ1-4, with D possibly TRBD1 on 5 matching bases. V was cut by 4 bases and J by 6 bases, with 15 bases left in between. This CDR3 region has 15 residues. Germline values: CDR1 SEHNR, CDR2 FQNEAQ (reference sequence). The CDR3 protein is CASSYDTGSDEKLFF. In nucleotides, the CDR3 is TGTGCCAGCAGCTATGACACAGGTTCGGATGAAAAACTGTTTTTT.

The chain uses TRBV11-3 and TRBJ2-1, with TRBD1 matching over 8 bases. CDR3 size: 16 residues. CDR1 is SGHNT and CDR2 is YENEEA in the germline V gene. Trimming cost V 3 bases and J 5 bases; bases outside gene matches: 9. CDR3 residues: CASSLGTGLGNNEQFF. CDR3 bases: TGTGCCAGCAGCTTGGGGACAGGATTGGGAAACAATGAGCAGTTCTTC.

The V and J genes are TRBV21-1 and TRBJ1-1; the table's D call, TRBD1, was not checked against the DNA. TRBV21-1 is described as a pseudogene. This CDR3 has 11 amino acids. The CDR3 bases are TGTGCCAGGACAGGGAAAACTGAAGCTTTCTTT. Its protein is CARTGKTEAFF.

The gene calls are TRBV19 and TRBJ1-2; D is ambiguous. V lost 3 bases and J 0 bases, leaving 8 bases between the germline ends. The germline gives CDR1 LNHDA, CDR2 SQIVND (reference sequence). This CDR3 comprises 14 residues. The CDR3 DNA reads TGTGCCAGTAGTATCAGGAATTCTAACTATGGCTACACCTTC. Amino acids: CASSIRNSNYGYTF.

The J gene is TRBJ1-2, the V gene TRBV5-6, with TRBD1 matching over 7 bases. The CDR3 runs 15 residues. Germline values: CDR1 SGHDT, CDR2 YYEEEE. The V and J ends lost 4 bases and 0 bases, in that order; junction bases with no gene match: 6. CDR3 in amino acids: CASSPAGGTNYGYTF. The CDR3 nucleotides read TGTGCCAGCAGCCCTGCAGGGGGAACTAACTATGGCTACACCTTC.

The table lists this clone with a count of one. The chain recombines TRBV7-9 with TRBJ1-1; 8 bases are shared with TRBD1. The germline V gene has CDR1 SEHNR and CDR2 FQNEAQ (reference sequence). This CDR3 comprises 15 residues. The V and J ends lost 6 bases and 5 bases, in that order; junction bases with no gene match: 11. The CDR3 here is CASRPRQGAQTEAFF. CDR3 coding DNA: TGTGCCAGCAGACCCCGTCAGGGGGCGCAAACTGAAGCTTTCTTT.

The V call is TRBV14, the J call TRBJ2-3; D is unresolved. V was shortened by 4 bases and J by 6 bases, with 14 bases between the two germline ends. CDR3 length: 14 residues. The germline gives CDR1 SGHDN, CDR2 FVKESK. In DNA form, the CDR3 reads TGTGCCAGCAGCCTAAGCGAACCCCGGGATACGCAGTATTTT. It translates to CASSLSEPRDTQYF.

This clone was detected only a few times. CDR3 region: CASSPRGGPAETQYF. CDR3 DNA: TGTGCCAGCAGCCCTAGAGGGGGACCGGCAGAGACCCAGTACTTC. The chain combines TRBV7-2 with TRBJ2-5, with a weak D call TRBD1 (6 bases). CDR3 length equals 15 residues. The germline V gene encodes CDR1 SGHTA and CDR2 FQGNSA. V shed 5 bases and J shed 4 bases, with 17 bases lying between them.

The rearrangement links TRBV7-8 to TRBJ1-2; weak D call: TRBD1 (5 bases). CDR1 and CDR2 from the germline V gene are SGHVS and FQNEAQ. The CDR3 runs to 14 residues. V lost 1 base and J lost 6, with 12 bases in between. Here the CDR3 DNA reads TGTGCCAGCAGCTTAGATCGCAGGGTACATGGCTACACCTTC. It yields the protein CASSLDRRVHGYTF.

The sample holds a few counts of this clone. This chain connects TRBV6-1 to TRBJ2-5; D not certain. Deletions cut 3 bases from V and 7 bases from J, with 9 bases between. Germline lookup yields CDR1 MNHNS and CDR2 SASEGT. The CDR3 extends over 12 amino acids. The CDR3 sequence: CASSDLLGTQYF. As DNA, the CDR3 is TGTGCCAGCAGTGACCTCCTCGGGACCCAGTACTTC.

V usage is TRBV7-9 and J usage is TRBJ2-7, with TRBD1 identical over 8 bases. V lost 2 bases and J lost 0; bases outside the gene matches: 6. This CDR3 is 16 amino acids long. Germline V CDR1 and CDR2: SEHNR, FQNEAQ (reference sequence). The CDR3 nucleotides read TGTGCCAGCAGCTTATACAGGGGGATTAGCTCCTACGAGCAGTACTTC. Translated: CASSLYRGISSYEQYF.

The chain couples TRBV7-2 to TRBJ2-6; D is ambiguous. The V gene's germline CDR1 is SGHTA and CDR2 FQGNSA. V lost 2 bases and J lost 4, with 9 bases in between. The CDR3 is 15 residues long. The DNA of the CDR3 is TGTGCCAGCAGCTTAAGTTTACAGGGGGCCAACGTCCTGACTTTC. Its translation: CASSLSLQGANVLTF.